This T cell receptor beta chain was sequenced during a study of CD8+CD57+ T cells in acquired aplastic anemia. Study-wide context: Mean yield of DNA from sorted CD4+ and CD8+ cells was 3 to 3.5 ug. Study observations and caveats: Around 29 shared CD8+ CDR3s appeared highly expressed within patients' immunodominant clones.

TCR beta VDJ and CDR3 profiles were obtained from a genomic DNA template. Via MiXCR, TCRdb re-called the reads, giving one row per CDR3 protein. Counted here are 100,000 to 150,000 distinct CDR3 sequences, less than 50% occurring once; the ten biggest clones make up about 2.4%. Worth noting for this clonotype: The antigen is unknown.

V shed 2 bases and J shed 2 bases, with 10 bases lying between them. The CDR3 is made up of 14 amino acids. Germline-derived CDR1 and CDR2 are MNHNS and SASEGT. Previously, flow cytometry had revealed CD8+CD57+ cell expansion in the patients chosen for sequencing. No patient had been given any therapy when blood was sampled. Source material: sorted CD4+, CD8+, or CD8+CD57+ T cells (not recorded which) from PBMCs. This sequence joins TRBV6-1 and TRBJ2-7, with a weak D call TRBD1 (6 bases). The sequence came from a human donor with aplastic anemia. The CDR3 DNA is TGTGCCAGCAGTGAATCGGACAGAACCTACGAGCAGTACTTC. Residues: CASSESDRTYEQYF.